These T cell receptor beta chains were read from a single sample in a study of cytomegalovirus exposure and HLA in healthy donors. TCRdb keeps only in-frame clones here, not all; method: immunoSEQ multiplex PCR. The table lists around 170,000 clones, around 80% of them singletons. Sample: PBMCs. These receptors were collected from a man aged 18 to 30 in good health and CMV-seronegative. Each CDR3 is given with its conserved first and last residue. Fields, in order: clone size, J gene, D gene, V gene, CDR3 length, CDR3 DNA, CDR3 protein. D genes are given only for firm matches. Only part of the rows carry a size: once, few, many, or a class if the clone is expanded.

.	TRBJ1-1	.	TRBV27	15	TGTGCCAGCAACCCCTCCCTTCCGGAGTACACTGAAGCTTTCTTT	CASNPSLPEYTEAFF
.	TRBJ1-2	.	TRBV7-8	12	TGTGCCAGCAGCTTGGTGGGGCGCGGCTACACCTTC	CASSLVGRGYTF
.	TRBJ2-7	.	TRBV13	12	TGTGCCAGCGCGCAGGGGCAGTACGAGCAGTACTTC	CASAQGQYEQYF
few	TRBJ2-1	TRBD1	TRBV6-4	14	TGTGCCAGCAGTGACGGGACAGGGGGCAATGAGCAGTTCTTC	CASSDGTGGNEQFF
.	TRBJ2-6	.	TRBV9	14	TGTGCCAGCAGCGCCAATGCTGGGGCCAACGTCCTGACTTTC	CASSANAGANVLTF
few	TRBJ2-1	TRBD2	TRBV7-3	18	TGTGCCAGCAGCTTATACCATGCGGCTAGCGGGACTTACAATGAGCAGTTCTTC	CASSLYHAASGTYNEQFF
few	TRBJ1-1	.	TRBV9	13	TGTGCCAGCAGCGTAGGAGGGAGCACTGAAGCTTTCTTT	CASSVGGSTEAFF
.	TRBJ1-2	.	TRBV30	13	TGTGCCTGGAGTTTCCGGACAGCCTATGGCTACACCTTC	CAWSFRTAYGYTF
.	TRBJ2-1	.	TRBV5-1	15	TGCGCCAGTAGCTATGGACACGGCCCTTACAATGAGCAGTTCTTC	CASSYGHGPYNEQFF
once	TRBJ2-7	TRBD1	TRBV2	16	TGTGCCAGCAGTGAATCAATAGGACAGGGGGTTCGCGAGCAGTACTTC	CASSESIGQGVREQYF
.	TRBJ1-2	TRBD1	TRBV10-3	13	TGTGCCATCGATACAGGGGGAGGAGAGGGCTACACCTTC	CAIDTGGGEGYTF
.	TRBJ2-2	.	TRBV10-2	14	TGCGCCAGCAGTCCCCAGCGGAACACCGGGGAGCTGTTTTTT	CASSPQRNTGELFF
few	TRBJ2-7	.	TRBV7-3	13	TGTGCCAGCAGCTTAAACTACCACTCCGAGCAGTACTTC	CASSLNYHSEQYF
few	TRBJ1-6	TRBD1	TRBV6-5	14	TGTGCCAGCAGTCCGGACAGGGGGAATTCACCCCTCCACTTT	CASSPDRGNSPLHF
.	TRBJ2-1	TRBD2	TRBV7-2	18	TGTGCCAGCAGCTCAGACCTTCTAGCGGCCCGCTCGAGGGGTGAGCAGTTCTTC	CASSSDLLAARSRGEQFF
.	TRBJ1-6	.	TRBV9	16	TGTGCCAGCAGCGTAGGGGCAGAGATACGGAATTCACCCCTCCACTTT	CASSVGAEIRNSPLHF
.	TRBJ1-1	.	TRBV7-9	13	TGTGCCAGCAGCCACGACAAGAACACTGAAGCTTTCTTT	CASSHDKNTEAFF
few	TRBJ2-1	TRBD2	TRBV19	16	TGTGCCAGTAGCTCTCGCGGGAGTCTGGCCTACAATGAGCAGTTCTTC	CASSSRGSLAYNEQFF
few	TRBJ2-2	TRBD1	TRBV6-6	15	TGTGCCAGCACCCCACAGGGGGCGATCACCGGGGAGCTGTTTTTT	CASTPQGAITGELFF
.	TRBJ2-7	.	TRBV30	13	TGTGCCTGGAGTGTATCGGAGGGTAACGAGCAGTACTTC	CAWSVSEGNEQYF
.	TRBJ1-2	TRBD1	TRBV29-1	13	TGCAGCGTTGAAAGGGGGCAGGGCTATGGCTACACCTTC	CSVERGQGYGYTF
once	TRBJ1-2	.	TRBV4-3	15	TGCGCCAGCAGCCAAGATACTGGTAGAACCTATGGCTACACCTTC	CASSQDTGRTYGYTF
.	TRBJ2-3	.	TRBV5-1	15	TGCGCCAGCAGCTTGGGTCCTACTAGCACAGATACGCAGTATTTT	CASSLGPTSTDTQYF
.	TRBJ1-5	.	TRBV18	15	TGTGCCAGCTCAGCGGGGTCGGTGGGCAATCAGCCCCAGCATTTT	CASSAGSVGNQPQHF
.	TRBJ1-2	.	TRBV4-1	18	TGCGCCAGCAGCCAAGATGAGTCGGGGGTTGGGCCTCCTTATGGCTACACCTTC	CASSQDESGVGPPYGYTF
.	TRBJ2-7	.	TRBV5-6	13	TGTGCCAGCAATAGGCAGGGGCCCTACGAGCAGTACTTC	CASNRQGPYEQYF
.	TRBJ2-2	TRBD1	TRBV18	15	TGTGCCAGCTCTGAGACAGGGGGCAACACCGGGGAGCTGTTTTTT	CASSETGGNTGELFF
.	TRBJ1-5	.	TRBV18	14	TGTGCCAGCTCACCACGCTCTAACAATCAGCCCCAGCATTTT	CASSPRSNNQPQHF
.	TRBJ2-3	.	TRBV12-5	16	TGTGCTAGTGGTTTGCCTACCTCGTCAATCACAGATACGCAGTATTTT	CASGLPTSSITDTQYF
.	TRBJ1-6	TRBD1	TRBV6-1	15	TGTGCCAGCAGTGAGTCGGACAGGCGAAATTCACCCCTCCACTTT	CASSESDRRNSPLHF
.	TRBJ2-2	TRBD2	TRBV9	15	TGTGCCAGCAGCCTTGGACTAGCGGGTACCGGGGAGCTGTTTTTT	CASSLGLAGTGELFF
few	TRBJ2-2	TRBD2	TRBV7-3	12	TGTGCCAGCAGACGGGAGGCCGGGGAGCTGTTTTTT	CASRREAGELFF
.	TRBJ1-2	.	TRBV5-4	14	TGTGCCAGCAGCCCACCGGACAGATATAATGGCTACACCTTC	CASSPPDRYNGYTF
.	TRBJ2-5	.	TRBV30	14	TGTGCCTGGTCTCCGGGACACGCCCAAGAGACCCAGTACTTC	CAWSPGHAQETQYF
.	TRBJ1-2	.	TRBV4-3	13	TGCGCCAGCAGCCCGGGGGGGAACTATGGCTACACCTTC	CASSPGGNYGYTF
.	TRBJ2-3	TRBD2	TRBV5-4	15	TGTGCCAGCAGCTTGGAGTTAGCGGGAGGAGATACGCAGTATTTT	CASSLELAGGDTQYF
.	TRBJ2-3	TRBD2	TRBV7-3	15	TGTGCCAGCAGCTCGCGGGGGGCCCGCACAGATACGCAGTATTTT	CASSSRGARTDTQYF
.	TRBJ1-4	.	TRBV19	12	TGTGCCAGTAGTACCCATAGCGAAAAACTGTTTTTT	CASSTHSEKLFF
.	TRBJ1-2	.	TRBV30	13	TGTGCCTGGAGTGTACTGGGGGGCTATGGCTACACCTTC	CAWSVLGGYGYTF
.	TRBJ2-2	TRBD1	TRBV5-1	15	TGCGCCAGCAGCTTGGGACAGGGGGTTCCCGGGGAGCTGTTTTTT	CASSLGQGVPGELFF
.	TRBJ2-3	.	TRBV30	15	TGTGCCTGGAGTGTAGGTGGGGCCGGCACAGATACGCAGTATTTT	CAWSVGGAGTDTQYF
.	TRBJ1-2	TRBD1	TRBV7-2	16	TGTGCCAGCAGCTTATGGCAGGGGGACCTTAACTATGGCTACACCTTC	CASSLWQGDLNYGYTF
.	TRBJ2-5	TRBD2	TRBV5-4	16	TGTGCCAGCAGCCTGACGCCCGAGACTAGCGTCTACGCCCAGTACTTC	CASSLTPETSVYAQYF
few	TRBJ2-1	TRBD1	TRBV30	15	TGTGCCTGGAGTGTACGGGGACAGGCCTACAATGAGCAGTTCTTC	CAWSVRGQAYNEQFF
.	TRBJ2-1	TRBD1	TRBV15	15	TGTGCCACCAGCACACGACAGGGGGGTCTCAGTGAGCAGTTCTTC	CATSTRQGGLSEQFF
.	TRBJ2-7	.	TRBV9	16	TGTGCCAGCAGCACCGCCGCAGGGAATCCGAACTACGAGCAGTACTTC	CASSTAAGNPNYEQYF
many	TRBJ1-5	.	TRBV6-5	13	TGTGCCAGCAGCCCCAATCGCAATCAGCCCCAGCATTTT	CASSPNRNQPQHF
.	TRBJ2-1	TRBD2	TRBV27	14	TGTGCCAGCAGCTCCGGGACTAGCGATAGTGAGCAGTTCTTC	CASSSGTSDSEQFF
few	TRBJ2-5	TRBD2	TRBV5-6	16	TGTGCCAGCAGCTTCCAAGCGGGGGGCTGGTCCGAGACCCAGTACTTC	CASSFQAGGWSETQYF
.	TRBJ2-1	TRBD2	TRBV5-1	16	TGCGCCAGCAGCTTGGTCTCGCCGGGAGGGCCCGGTGAGCAGTTCTTC	CASSLVSPGGPGEQFF
.	TRBJ1-2	.	TRBV18	15	TGTGCCAGCTCACCATCAGGCAGACAAGTCTATGGCTACACCTTC	CASSPSGRQVYGYTF
.	TRBJ2-7	.	TRBV5-5	13	TGTGCCAGCAGCCCAGGGAGGACCTACGAGCAGTACTTC	CASSPGRTYEQYF
.	TRBJ2-1	TRBD1	TRBV28	14	TGTGCCACTAAACGGGACAGGCGGCTCAATGAGCAGTTCTTC	CATKRDRRLNEQFF